This T cell receptor (beta chain) was identified during a study of cytomegalovirus exposure and HLA in healthy donors (dated by TCRdb to 2017 to 2019). Context from the whole study: In an earlier analysis of under 750 of the donors, around 300 Gb of sequence data and 117 million unique TCR beta sequences from 180 million or so T cells were reported. About 320 gigabases of sequencing data and roughly 90 million unique TCR sequences were included in an early release covering over 600 HLA-typed donors. Of the 300 to 500 genotyped donors, roughly 80% were placed in the genetic ancestry cluster associated with self-reported Caucasian donors. The aim of the study was to test whether cataloging public T cell receptors could identify signatures of past pathogen exposure. The study used immunosequencing to profile the T cell repertoires of more than 650 subjects and linked those repertoires to cytomegalovirus serostatus. Along with the approximately 600-subject first cohort, a separate validation cohort of approximately 110 different subjects was used. High-throughput TCR immunosequencing, statistical association of individual TCRs with disease status, and machine learning were combined to predict cytomegalovirus infection status. A later analysis re-examined previously published TCR beta repertoires from about 670 donors and added high-resolution HLA genotyping to investigate patterns of TCR occurrence. Rather than using new phenotypic data, the later analysis identified candidate immune exposures from TCR beta sequences and from how often those sequences occurred across donors. To decide whether each TCR beta V gene segment behaved as functional or pseudogenic, an earlier analysis of several hundred of the donors relied on high-throughput TCR beta sequencing. Donor age, sex, ethnicity and CMV serostatus were compiled together with the repertoire data. A later genetic analysis used genome-wide SNP genotypes for about 65% of the 666 donors, treating that subset as a discovery cohort. Every repertoire in the discovery cohort had been generated on one and the same sequencing platform. Both class I and class II loci were covered by HLA typing, at four-digit resolution. The number of typed donors differed by locus: about 629-630 for A, B, C, DRB1 and DQB1; 500 to 550 for DQA1; fewer than 610 for DPA1; and about 450 for DPB1. Roughly 5 DR-DQ haplotypes were treated as single units for association and clustering because of strong linkage in the cohort. Among over 350 genotyped donors of the cohort, an average of about 240,000 unique TCR beta nucleotide sequences were sequenced per donor, roughly 18% of them non-productive.

The cysteine opens and the phenylalanine closes a CDR3 of 15 amino acids. The entry retains the CDR3 DNA only, 45 bases that are in frame from base 1. Taken from the germline V gene (reference sequence), the CDR1 and CDR2 loops are MNHNY and SVGAGI. Cut back by 2 bases and 6 bases, the V and J ends lie 14 bases apart. This clone was recorded a few times. What this receptor recognizes is not known. No much larger clone is present one base from it, and per-base qualities are unavailable. Findings and caveats that apply to the study as a whole: An earlier analysis of approximately 500 of the donors showed that most TCR beta V segments appeared in productive rearrangements either about 87% or about 30% of the time, which broadly matched IMGT annotations. When HLA alleles, especially DR and DQ, strongly co-occurred, attributing TCR associations to individual alleles was difficult. Some IMGT-functional V segments, including TRBV6-2 and TRBV6-3, could not be distinguished by the 87-base-pair reads and were therefore excluded. Most CMV-associated TCR beta chains appeared to be HLA-restricted in a later analysis, and the HLA associations seemed to be driven largely by CMV exposure. The presence/absence analyses assumed that sequencing depth was roughly uniform across donors, and that assumption may not be true. A further reported finding was that TCR beta sequences accurately predicted the HLA-A and HLA-B alleles for most subjects in the first cohort. At a false discovery rate of 0.05, a later analysis linked 15,000 to 20,000 TCR beta sequences to specific HLA alleles. Because some donors lacked HLA typing at each locus, the association tests relied only on the typed subset. Linkage disequilibrium might explain the correlated functional status among segregating V segments, but an unknown experimental factor could not be excluded. The study listed 150 to 200 TCR beta chains as associated with cytomegalovirus. In vitro tests confirmed that a few of the cytomegalovirus-associated TCR beta chains recognize cytomegalovirus antigens. The cohort was sequenced for TCR beta chains only, and without alpha or paired-chain data the features that could be detected were limited. Across donors, most TCR sequences were observed very rarely, whereas some public TCRs were present in many individuals. Roughly 17 rarely observed V segments, including chromosome 9 orphons, were excluded from the earlier analysis of just under 600 of the donors because counts were too low. In a later genetic analysis, a missense DCLRE1C variant was associated with V-gene and J-gene trimming of TCR beta chains, and the association was replicated in an independent cohort. It was suggested by the authors that the approach could potentially be generalized to other disease states and immunological phenotypes. In a later analysis, the rate of TCR association differed among HLA loci, with DRB1 alleles having the most associated TCRs and HLA-C alleles having the fewest. A group of highly shared sequence variants was considered likely to be a technical artifact of the sequencing pipeline. A later genetic analysis reported fewer N-insertions in productive TCRs among donors in an Asian-associated ancestry cluster than the roughly 700-donor mean. A later analysis reported that several top co-occurrence clusters appeared linked to parvovirus B19, influenza, CMV and Epstein-Barr virus. Cytomegalovirus status was reported to be diagnosed by the classifier with high specificity and sensitivity in both the original and validation cohorts. In a later analysis, HLA-associated TCR beta chains were found to be more clonally expanded and to have lower generation probabilities than equally common non-associated chains. For the cohort, immune exposure information was limited to CMV serostatus.

The library was obtained by the immunoSEQ multiplex PCR assay. For the multiplex PCR, a mixture combining 60 forward primers for TCR Vbeta segments and 13 reverse primers for TCR Jbeta segments was used. The CDR3 region of rearranged TCR beta genes was amplified from genomic DNA by a multiplex PCR assay. Amplified TCR beta libraries were sequenced as 87-base-pair reads on the Illumina HiSeq System. Regarding the original processing steps: Across the 700 or so repertoires, a later analysis counted some 81 million unique TCR beta chains, around 10 million of which were shared by at least two donors. Raw reads were error-corrected and collapsed into unique sequences with a nearest-neighbor algorithm that merged closely related sequences to remove PCR and sequencing errors. To assign V, D and J gene segments, CDR3 sequences were aligned to IMGT reference sequences. Each retained sequence needed at least a six-nucleotide match to both a V gene segment and a J gene segment. A rearrangement was called productive if the CDR3 had no stop codons and remained in frame with V and J, and every other rearrangement was called non-productive. Following IMGT convention, CDR3 was defined as the stretch from the second conserved V-encoded cysteine to the conserved J-encoded phenylalanine. In an earlier analysis of more than 550 of the donors, sequences lacking an unambiguous match to a single V gene segment were excluded. In an earlier analysis of roughly 500 of the donors, V segments were called functional above 56.7% productive rearrangements and were called segregating when the between-donor standard deviation exceeded 5%. A statistical classification framework was developed to diagnose cytomegalovirus status using the catalog of TCR beta chain sequences. A later analysis assigned V and J genes by comparing TCR nucleotide sequences with IMGT/GENE-DB human TR gene sequences. The TCRdist pipeline was used in a later analysis to assign CDR3 sequences and most-parsimonious VDJ recombination scenarios. A later analysis defined each TCR beta chain by its CDR3 amino acid sequence plus V-gene family, and excluded reads lacking a unique V-gene family. To address suspected cross-contamination and a sequencing artifact, a later analysis removed 550 to 750 highly shared, low-generation-probability nucleotide sequences. In a later analysis, a clonal expansion index for each public chain was calculated from normalized within-repertoire ranks of inferred template counts. Generation probabilities in a later analysis came from a VDJ recombination model fitted to out-of-frame rearrangements, and those results were checked against IGoR. A later analysis scored TCR-TCR, TCR-HLA and TCR-CMV co-occurrence with hypergeometric tests, applying a repertoire-size bias correction to TCR pairs. To estimate false discovery rates, a later analysis permuted the HLA or CMV assignments 20 times. A later analysis grouped co-occurring TCRs with DBSCAN, adding TCRdist sequence similarity when clustering within HLA-allele-positive subsets. Repertoires with fewer than 30,000 or more than 120,000 public chains were left out of co-occurrence clustering, as were five repertoires with anomalous nucleotide sharing. The source is immuneACCESS, and TCRdb retained only in-frame sequences with V and J called. Part of the clones is not carried over; for the studies checked, unresolved V genes explain less than half of this, and the remainder is unexplained. V and J calls and clone size are copied from that table; D and trimming were computed from the DNA. Recorded for this sample are 200,000 to 300,000 clones; around 83% of them occurred a single time. 0.24% of the sample lies in the top ten.

The cohort consisted of 670 or so healthy bone marrow donors. At the time of sampling, all cohort members were nominally healthy, though unrecorded immune exposures were likely present. The donor tested CMV seronegative and was one of the 352 seronegative cohort members. A peripheral blood sample was provided by each donor, and peripheral blood mononuclear cells were used for TCR beta sequencing. Genomic DNA was extracted from the blood cell samples with the Qiagen DNeasy Blood Extraction Kit. The sequenced sample consisted of PBMCs. The rearranged chain carries TRBV6-6 and TRBJ1-5; the best D guess is TRBD1, with 6 bases matching. The clonotype originates from a girl aged 2-10 years in good health and CMV-seronegative. The CDR3 is CASSYQQGMGQPQHF. The nucleotide sequence reads as follows: TGTGCCAGCAGTTACCAACAGGGAATGGGTCAGCCCCAGCATTTT.